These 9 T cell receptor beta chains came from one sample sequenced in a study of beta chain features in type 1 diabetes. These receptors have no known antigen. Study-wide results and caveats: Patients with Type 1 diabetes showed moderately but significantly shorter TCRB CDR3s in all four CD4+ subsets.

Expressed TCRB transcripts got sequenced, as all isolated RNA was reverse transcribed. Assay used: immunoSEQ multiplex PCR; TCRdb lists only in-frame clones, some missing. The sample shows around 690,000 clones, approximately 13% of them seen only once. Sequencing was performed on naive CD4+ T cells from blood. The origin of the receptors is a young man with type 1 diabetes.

The CDR3 loop is CASSPTASGGDKQYF. The CDR3 coding sequence is TGTGCCAGCAGCCCAACCGCTAGCGGGGGGGATAAGCAGTACTTC. The chain joins TRBV7-7 to TRBJ2-7; TRBD2 matches 12 bases. The CDR3 is 15 amino acids. Trimming at V came to 5 bases and at J to 8 bases, leaving 10 bases not matched to a gene. CDR1 and CDR2 (germline): SSHAT, FNYEAQ (reference sequence).

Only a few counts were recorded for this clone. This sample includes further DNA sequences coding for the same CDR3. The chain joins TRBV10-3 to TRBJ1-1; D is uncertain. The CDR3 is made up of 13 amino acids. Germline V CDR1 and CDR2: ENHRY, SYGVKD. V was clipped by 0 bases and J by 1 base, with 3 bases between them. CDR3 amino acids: CAISESGNTEAFF. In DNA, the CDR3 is TGTGCCATCAGTGAGTCTGGGAACACTGAAGCTTTCTTT.

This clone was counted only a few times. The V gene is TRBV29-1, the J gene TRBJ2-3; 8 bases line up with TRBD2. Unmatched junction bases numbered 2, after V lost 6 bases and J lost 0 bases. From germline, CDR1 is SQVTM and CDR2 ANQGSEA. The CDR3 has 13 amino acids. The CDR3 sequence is CSVASGSTDTQYF. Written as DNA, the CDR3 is TGCAGCGTCGCTAGCGGGAGCACAGATACGCAGTATTTT.

The CDR3 DNA is TGCAGCGCCTCACAGTGGGGGTCCTACGAGCAGTACTTC. Amino acid sequence: CSASQWGSYEQYF. The chain carries TRBV29-1 and TRBJ2-7; D might be TRBD1 or TRBD2, each matching 5 bases. The V and J ends lost 7 bases and 1 base respectively, with 14 bases between them. CDR1 and CDR2 from the germline V gene are SQVTM and ANQGSEA. The CDR3 is made up of 13 amino acids.

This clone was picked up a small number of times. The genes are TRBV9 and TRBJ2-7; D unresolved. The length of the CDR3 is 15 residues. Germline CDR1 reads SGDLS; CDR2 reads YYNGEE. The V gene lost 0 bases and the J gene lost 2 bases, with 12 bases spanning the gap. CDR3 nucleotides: TGTGCCAGCAGCGTAGGGGCAACGGATACCTACGAGCAGTACTTC. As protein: CASSVGATDTYEQYF.

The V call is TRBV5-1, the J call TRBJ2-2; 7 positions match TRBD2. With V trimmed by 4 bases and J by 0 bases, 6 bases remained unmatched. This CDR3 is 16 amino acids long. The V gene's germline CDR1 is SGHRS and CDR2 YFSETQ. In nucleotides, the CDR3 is TGCGCCAGCAGCCAAATAGGACTAGCGAACACCGGGGAGCTGTTTTTT. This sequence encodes CASSQIGLANTGELFF. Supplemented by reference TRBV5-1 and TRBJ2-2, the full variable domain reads KAGVTQTPRYLIKTRGQQVTLSCSPISGHRSVSWYQQTPGQGLQFLFEYFSETQRNKGNFPGRFSGRQFSNSRSEMNVSTLELGDSALYLCASSQIGLANTGELFFGEGSRLTVL.

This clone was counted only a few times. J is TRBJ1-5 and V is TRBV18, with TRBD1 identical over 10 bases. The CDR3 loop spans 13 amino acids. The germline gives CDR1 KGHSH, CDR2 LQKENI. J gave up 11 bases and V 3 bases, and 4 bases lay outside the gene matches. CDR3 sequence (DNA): TGTGCCAGCTCACCGGACAGGGGGGAGTCCCAGCATTTT. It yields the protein CASSPDRGESQHF.

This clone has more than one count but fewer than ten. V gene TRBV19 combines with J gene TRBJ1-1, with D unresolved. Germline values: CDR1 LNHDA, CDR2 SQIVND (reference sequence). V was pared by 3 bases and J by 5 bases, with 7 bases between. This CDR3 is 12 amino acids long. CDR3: CASSMIGTEAFF. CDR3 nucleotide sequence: TGTGCCAGTAGTATGATTGGAACTGAAGCTTTCTTT.

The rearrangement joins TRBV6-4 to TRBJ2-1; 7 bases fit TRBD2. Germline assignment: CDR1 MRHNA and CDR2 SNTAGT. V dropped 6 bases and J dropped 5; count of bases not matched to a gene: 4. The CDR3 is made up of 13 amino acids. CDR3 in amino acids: CASSTGLHNEQFF. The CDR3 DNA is TGTGCCAGCAGCACGGGACTACACAATGAGCAGTTCTTC.